Listed below are T cell receptor beta chains from one sample, sequenced in a study of cytomegalovirus exposure and HLA in healthy donors. Some clones are missing from TCRdb's copy, which holds only in-frame ones; the method was immunoSEQ multiplex PCR. The table includes some 120,000 clones, approximately 70% detected once. What was sequenced was PBMCs. Receptors originate from a woman aged 40 to 50 in good health and CMV-seropositive. CDR3s include the opening cysteine and the closing phenylalanine or tryptophan. D genes are given only for firm matches. The size field is filled for only some rows; it gives once, few, many or a size class.

d_call,cdr3_length,clone_size,j_call,v_call,cdr3_aa,cdr3_nt
.,18,.,TRBJ1-2,TRBV5-4,CASSLAKGGGTNGYGYTF,TGTGCCAGCAGCTTGGCTAAAGGTGGGGGCACCAATGGATATGGCTACACCTTC
TRBD2,15,few,TRBJ2-1,TRBV4-3,CASSLDREVYNEQFF,TGCGCCAGCAGCCTAGACCGGGAGGTTTACAATGAGCAGTTCTTC
TRBD1,14,.,TRBJ1-1,TRBV18,CASSAGGTNTEAFF,TGTGCCAGCTCAGCAGGGGGAACGAACACTGAAGCTTTCTTT
TRBD2,16,.,TRBJ2-2,TRBV7-8,CASSPIAGADTGELFF,TGTGCCAGCAGCCCCATAGCGGGAGCGGACACCGGGGAGCTGTTTTTT
.,13,.,TRBJ1-1,TRBV18,CASSTTRNTEAFF,TGTGCCAGCTCGACAACACGCAACACTGAAGCTTTCTTT
TRBD1,16,.,TRBJ1-1,TRBV5-1,CASSLGGLVVNTEAFF,TGCGCCAGCAGCCTAGGGGGCTTGGTGGTGAACACTGAAGCTTTCTTT
TRBD1,17,.,TRBJ2-6,TRBV5-1,CASSSGQGISGANVLTF,TGCGCCAGCAGTAGCGGACAGGGGATCTCTGGGGCCAACGTCCTGACTTTC
TRBD2,19,.,TRBJ2-7,TRBV5-6,CASSFRPSLAGGPVYEQYF,TGTGCCAGCAGCTTCCGACCTTCCTTAGCGGGAGGGCCCGTGTACGAGCAGTACTTC
.,16,.,TRBJ2-2,TRBV5-1,CASRLRGRGKTGELFF,TGCGCCAGCAGATTGAGAGGGAGAGGAAAGACCGGGGAGCTGTTTTTT
.,14,.,TRBJ2-3,TRBV5-1,CASSLDGGTDTQYF,TGCGCCAGCAGCTTGGATGGGGGGACAGATACGCAGTATTTT
.,14,.,TRBJ1-2,TRBV18,CASSPEGRGYGYTF,TGTGCCAGCTCACCGGAGGGGAGGGGCTATGGCTACACCTTC
.,15,.,TRBJ2-1,TRBV5-6,CASTPPRGPGNEQFF,TGTGCCAGCACCCCCCCGAGAGGGCCGGGGAATGAGCAGTTCTTC
TRBD1,13,.,TRBJ2-1,TRBV2,CASRKDRGNEQFF,TGTGCCAGCAGGAAGGACAGGGGCAATGAGCAGTTCTTC
.,14,.,TRBJ2-7,TRBV19,CASSLQGVAYEQYF,TGTGCCAGTAGTTTACAGGGAGTGGCCTACGAGCAGTACTTC
TRBD1,15,.,TRBJ1-5,TRBV28,CASGGQGAINQPQHF,TGTGCCAGTGGGGGGCAGGGGGCGATCAATCAGCCCCAGCATTTT
TRBD1,19,.,TRBJ1-5,TRBV19,CASSIDAGQGYANNQPQHF,TGTGCCAGTAGTATAGATGCCGGACAGGGATACGCAAACAATCAGCCCCAGCATTTT
TRBD2,15,.,TRBJ2-7,TRBV5-6,CASSSPLAGGYEQYF,TGTGCCAGCAGCTCTCCACTAGCGGGAGGGTACGAGCAGTACTTC
TRBD2,16,.,TRBJ2-5,TRBV4-2,CASSQEGLLVMETQYF,TGTGCCAGCAGCCAAGAGGGACTACTAGTCATGGAGACCCAGTACTTC
.,16,few,TRBJ1-3,TRBV5-1,CASSLSGADAGNTIYF,TGCGCCAGCAGCTTGAGCGGGGCCGACGCTGGAAACACCATATATTTT
.,15,few,TRBJ2-2,TRBV29-1,CSVVLNVEGPGELFF,TGCAGCGTTGTGCTTAATGTTGAGGGTCCCGGGGAGCTGTTTTTT
TRBD1,15,.,TRBJ2-7,TRBV9,CASSLYGQGAGEQYF,TGTGCCAGCAGCCTCTATGGACAGGGGGCTGGTGAGCAGTACTTC
TRBD1,18,.,TRBJ2-2,TRBV2,CASSVVGQGAVGTGELFF,TGTGCCAGCAGTGTCGTGGGACAGGGTGCCGTAGGCACCGGGGAGCTGTTTTTT
TRBD2,15,.,TRBJ2-3,TRBV9,CASSVGGSGKDTQYF,TGTGCCAGCAGCGTAGGCGGTAGCGGGAAAGATACGCAGTATTTT
TRBD2,15,once,TRBJ2-1,TRBV11-2,CASSLSYAGVNEQFF,TGTGCCAGCAGCTTATCATATGCGGGAGTAAATGAGCAGTTCTTC
TRBD1,15,.,TRBJ2-7,TRBV7-9,CASTDTTGGVHEQYF,TGTGCCAGCACCGACACGACAGGGGGGGTGCACGAGCAGTACTTC
TRBD2,15,.,TRBJ2-7,TRBV6-6,CASSYSREASYEQYF,TGTGCCAGCAGTTACTCGCGGGAGGCCTCTTATGAGCAGTACTTC
.,19,once,TRBJ2-1,TRBV27,CASSLLGGVRVPPYNEQFF,TGTGCCAGCAGTTTACTAGGGGGGGTGAGGGTCCCCCCCTACAATGAGCAGTTCTTC
.,14,.,TRBJ1-5,TRBV27,CASSLRGSNQPQHF,TGTGCCAGCAGTTTACGGGGAAGCAATCAGCCCCAGCATTTT
TRBD1,16,.,TRBJ1-1,TRBV19,CASTLGTGADYTEAFF,TGTGCCAGTACCCTGGGGACAGGGGCCGACTACACTGAAGCTTTCTTT
.,12,once,TRBJ2-7,TRBV19,CASSMIRDTLYF,TGTGCCAGTAGTATGATCCGGGACACCCTCTACTTC
TRBD1,18,.,TRBJ2-1,TRBV15,CAINARDRVIRGHNEQFF,TGTGCCATCAACGCGCGGGACAGGGTCATTAGAGGTCACAATGAGCAGTTCTTC
.,16,.,TRBJ2-1,TRBV2,CASSDLQGSSYNEQFF,TGTGCCAGCAGCGACCTCCAGGGAAGCTCCTACAATGAGCAGTTCTTC
TRBD2,17,.,TRBJ2-1,TRBV7-8,CASSIEGLAGPGNEQFF,TGTGCCAGCAGCATAGAAGGACTAGCGGGACCTGGGAATGAGCAGTTCTTC
.,13,.,TRBJ1-2,TRBV6-5,CASSSQVDYGYTF,TGTGCCAGCAGTTCACAGGTGGACTATGGCTACACCTTC
.,14,once,TRBJ1-5,TRBV27,CASSLRTGNQPQHF,TGTGCCAGCAGTTTGCGAACTGGCAATCAGCCCCAGCATTTT
.,13,.,TRBJ2-2,TRBV7-2,CASSSSDRGELFF,TGTGCCAGCAGCTCCTCGGACAGAGGGGAGCTGTTTTTT
.,13,.,TRBJ2-2,TRBV29-1,CSVSGSDTGELFF,TGCAGCGTGTCCGGGTCGGACACCGGGGAGCTGTTTTTT
.,14,.,TRBJ2-7,TRBV5-4,CASSSYLGANEQYF,TGTGCCAGCAGCTCCTACCTGGGGGCGAACGAGCAGTACTTC
.,13,.,TRBJ2-7,TRBV6-1,CASQTRSSYEQYF,TGTGCCAGCCAGACTAGGAGCTCCTACGAGCAGTACTTC
.,14,.,TRBJ1-1,TRBV4-3,CASSQDSRVTEAFF,TGCGCCAGCAGCCAAGATTCCAGGGTTACTGAAGCTTTCTTT